What follows are 18 T cell receptor beta chains derived from one specimen sequenced in a study of T cells in Graves' hyperthyroidism and ophthalmopathy. Amplification targeted TCR beta CDR3 regions from RNA transcripts. The HTBI primer set was used in a first-round RT-PCR of the TCR CDR3. TCRdb processed the multiplex PCR reads anew with MiXCR; each CDR3 protein has one entry. The sample shows over 700,000 distinct CDR3 sequences, around 40% of them seen only once. The sequenced material came from blood. These receptor sequences come from a woman between 35 and 50 years old with Graves' hyperthyroidism.

V gene TRBV28 combines with J gene TRBJ2-7; D is possibly TRBD2 (6 bases). The ends were cut back, 6 bases at V and 1 base at J, with 13 bases in the middle. The germline gives CDR1 MDHEN, CDR2 SYDVKM. This CDR3 comprises 14 residues. The chain's CDR3 is CASRKGLPSYEQYF. CDR3 DNA: TGTGCCAGCAGGAAGGGACTCCCGTCCTACGAGCAGTACTTC.

The DNA of the CDR3 is TGTGCCACCAGCAGAGGTGGACAGGGTCGAGAGCAGTACTTC. This sequence encodes CATSRGGQGREQYF. The chain joins TRBV15 to TRBJ2-7, with 8 bases that match TRBD1. Germline lookup yields CDR1 LNHNV and CDR2 YYDKDF (reference sequence). With V trimmed by 1 base and J by 7 bases, 6 bases remained unmatched. CDR3 length: 14 amino acids.

This chain links TRBV25-1 with TRBJ1-2; TRBD1 matches 10 bases. The germline CDR1 and CDR2 sequences are MGHDK and SYGVNS. The CDR3 sequence is 18 residues long. J lost 5 bases, V lost 5 bases, and 17 bases had no gene match. CDR3 coding DNA: TGTGCCAGCAGTTCGAACTCCTTCAGGGACAGGGGAGGTTATGGCTACACCTTC. It specifies CASSSNSFRDRGGYGYTF.

The chain recombines TRBV9 with TRBJ1-1; D uncertain. Germline loops: CDR1 SGDLS, CDR2 YYNGEE. V was shortened by 4 bases and J by 2 bases, with 9 bases between the two germline ends. The CDR3 contains 13 residues. CDR3 nucleotide sequence: TGTGCCAGCAGCTTGTTAGCAAACACTGAAGCTTTCTTT. It codes for CASSLLANTEAFF.

As regards this clonotype: The junction differs from germline at one of its ends, possibly a read error. The rearrangement links TRBV10-1 to TRBJ2-5; TRBD2 might be the D (5 bases). CDR1 and CDR2 (germline): WNHNN, SYGVQD (reference sequence). The CDR3 runs to 17 residues. The CDR3 nucleotides read TGCGCCAGCAGTGAATCCCGAGGGATCGATACGCAAGAGTCCCAGTACTTC. Protein sequence: CASSESRGIDTQESQYF.

The chain combines TRBV6-5 with TRBJ1-5; the D gene is possibly TRBD1 (5 bases). The V end lost 5 bases, the J end lost 1 base, and 18 bases lay between the germline ends. This CDR3 region has 17 residues. Per the germline V gene, CDR1 is MNHEY and CDR2 is SVGAGI. For the CDR3, the DNA is TGTGCCAGCAGTCGACCGTTTGGGGGAAGGAGCAATCAGCCCCAGCATTTT. It encodes CASSRPFGGRSNQPQHF.

This clonotype has ten or more counts. This chain connects TRBV20-1 to TRBJ1-5; no reliable D call. CDR3 length equals 13 residues. CDR1 is DFQATT, CDR2 SNEGSKA, per germline (reference sequence). Trimming shortened V by 3 bases and J by 2 bases, and 8 bases separated the two germline ends. This CDR3 is CSASPPGNQPQHF. The CDR3 bases are TGCAGTGCTAGTCCTCCGGGCAATCAGCCCCAGCATTTT.

This clonotype was counted at least ten times. The gene calls are TRBV11-3 and TRBJ2-6; no reliable D call. The germline V and J ends were trimmed by 1 base and 0 bases, with 4 bases remaining between them. CDR1 and CDR2 from the germline V gene are SGHNT and YENEEA. The CDR3 contains 15 residues. The CDR3 sequence is CASSLVISGANVLTF. DNA for the CDR3: TGTGCCAGCAGCTTAGTTATCTCTGGGGCCAACGTCCTGACTTTC.

This clonotype was counted only a few times. This chain connects TRBV6-4 to TRBJ2-1, with 9 bases fitting TRBD2. Germline CDR1 is MRHNA and CDR2 is SNTAGT. The CDR3 is made up of 16 amino acids. Losses at the gene ends were 2 bases for V and 3 bases for J; bases not matched to a gene: 5. The CDR3 is CASSDETSGVYNEQFF. CDR3 nucleotide sequence: TGTGCCAGCAGTGACGAGACTAGCGGAGTCTACAATGAGCAGTTCTTC.

This clonotype was counted many times. V and J are TRBV29-1 and TRBJ1-2; tentative D call: TRBD1 (6 bases). Germline V CDR1 and CDR2: SQVTM, ANQGSEA. Trimming took 6 bases from V and 4 from J, leaving 18 bases between them. CDR3 length: 14 residues. The chain's CDR3 is CSVGDRTGSYGYTF. In nucleotides, the CDR3 is TGCAGCGTCGGAGACAGGACCGGTAGCTATGGCTACACCTTC.

This clonotype was seen repeatedly, ten times or more. The chain couples TRBV11-2 to TRBJ1-6; D possibly corresponds to TRBD1 (5 bases). CDR1 SGHAT and CDR2 FQNNGV come from the germline V gene. The CDR3 contains 14 residues. V dropped 1 base and J dropped 8 bases, with 9 bases sitting between them. Here the CDR3 reads CASSLGVGDSPLHF. In DNA, the CDR3 is TGTGCCAGCAGCTTAGGAGTGGGGGATTCACCCCTCCACTTT.

The J gene is TRBJ1-1, the V gene TRBV15; perhaps TRBD1 as D (5 bases). From germline, CDR1 is LNHNV and CDR2 YYDKDF (reference sequence). Trimming cost V 8 bases and J 4 bases, with 11 bases left between them. CDR3 size: 12 residues. The CDR3 DNA reads as TGTGCCACCGGAAACAGGCGCACTGAAGCTTTCTTT. It codes for CATGNRRTEAFF.

CDR3 amino acids: CASSLDIASYEQYF. CDR3 sequence (DNA): TGCGCCAGCAGCCTAGACATCGCCTCCTACGAGCAGTACTTC. The chain recombines TRBV4-3 with TRBJ2-7; D is ambiguous. V was shortened by 4 bases and J by 0 bases, with 10 bases between the two germline ends. The CDR3 length is 14 residues. Per germline, CDR1 LGHNA and CDR2 YSLEER.

The chain combines TRBV13 with TRBJ1-5, with D tentatively TRBD1 (5 bases). CDR1 and CDR2 from the germline V gene are PRHDT and FYEKMQ (reference sequence). V lost 6 bases and J lost 5, with 26 bases in between. The CDR3 has 18 residues. CDR3 nucleotides: TGTGCCAGCAGTTACACACGAAGTGACAGCTGGCGGGATCAGCCCCAGCATTTT. This translates into CASSYTRSDSWRDQPQHF. The full variable domain, in which reference TRBV13 and TRBJ1-5 provide the parts outside the CDR3, is AAGVIQSPRHLIKEKRETATLKCYPIPRHDTVYWYQQGPGQDPQFLISFYEKMQSDKGSIPDRFSAQQFSDYHSELNMSSLELGDSALYFCASSYTRSDSWRDQPQHFGDGTRLSIL.

The chain is built from TRBV29-1 and TRBJ1-2, with D possibly being TRBD1 (5 bases). Trimming took off 4 bases at V and 4 bases at J, with 10 bases between the two ends. In germline, CDR1 is SQVTM, CDR2 ANQGSEA. This CDR3 is built from 12 residues. In DNA, the CDR3 is TGCAGCGTTGGGGACGGGACCTATGGCTACACCTTC. The encoded protein is CSVGDGTYGYTF. Full variable domain (rest looked up from reference TRBV29-1 and TRBJ1-2): SAVISQKPSRDICQRGTSLTIQCQVDSQVTMMFWYRQQPGQSLTLIATANQGSEATYESGFVIDKFPISRPNLTFSTLTVSNMSPEDSSIYLCSVGDGTYGYTFGSGTRLTVV.

This clonotype was seen at least ten times. This chain connects TRBV7-8 to TRBJ2-7; 14 positions agree with TRBD2. The CDR3 contains 15 residues. V shed 5 bases, J shed 6 bases, and the junction held 6 bases outside the gene matches. Germline CDR1 is SGHVS and CDR2 is FQNEAQ. Written as DNA, the CDR3 is TGTGCCAGCAGCCGTGGGACTAGCGGGAGTGCCGAGCAGTACTTC. Translation: CASSRGTSGSAEQYF.

This clonotype has ten or more counts. The rearrangement uses TRBV29-1 and TRBJ2-7; 10 nucleotides align to TRBD1. CDR3 length equals 14 residues. In germline, CDR1 is SQVTM, CDR2 ANQGSEA. V dropped 6 bases and J dropped 7; count of bases not matched to a gene: 12. The CDR3 DNA follows: TGCAGCGTCTGGGACAGGGGATTTTTGAGGGAGCAGTACTTC. It yields the protein CSVWDRGFLREQYF.

The chain joins TRBV7-9 to TRBJ1-1; 12 bases align to TRBD1. The germline V gene encodes CDR1 SEHNR and CDR2 FQNEAQ (reference sequence). Trimming cost V 2 bases and J 5 bases; bases outside gene matches: 18. There are 20 residues in the CDR3. CDR3 DNA: TGTGCCAGCAGCTTATCGTCGCTTGTCCCGGGACAGGGGGCGGGGACTGAAGCTTTCTTT. This encodes CASSLSSLVPGQGAGTEAFF. Drawing the rest from reference TRBV7-9 and TRBJ1-1, the complete variable domain is DTGVSQNPRHKITKRGQNVTFRCDPISEHNRLYWYRQTLGQGPEFLTYFQNEAQLEKSRLLSDRFSAERPKGSFSTLEIQRTEQGDSAMYLCASSLSSLVPGQGAGTEAFFGQGTRLTVV.